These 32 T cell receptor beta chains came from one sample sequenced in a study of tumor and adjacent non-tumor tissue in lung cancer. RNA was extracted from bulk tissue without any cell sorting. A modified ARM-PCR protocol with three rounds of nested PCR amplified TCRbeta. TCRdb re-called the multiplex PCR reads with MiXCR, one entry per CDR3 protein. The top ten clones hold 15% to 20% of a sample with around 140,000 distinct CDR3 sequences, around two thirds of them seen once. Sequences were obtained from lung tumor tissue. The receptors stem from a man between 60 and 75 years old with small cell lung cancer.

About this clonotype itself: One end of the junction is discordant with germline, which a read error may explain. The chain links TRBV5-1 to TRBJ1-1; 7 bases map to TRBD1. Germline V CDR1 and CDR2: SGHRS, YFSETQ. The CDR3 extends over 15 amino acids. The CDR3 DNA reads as TGCGCCAGTAGCTTGGTACAGGGGATGAACACTGAAGCTTCCTTT. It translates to CASSLVQGMNTEASF.

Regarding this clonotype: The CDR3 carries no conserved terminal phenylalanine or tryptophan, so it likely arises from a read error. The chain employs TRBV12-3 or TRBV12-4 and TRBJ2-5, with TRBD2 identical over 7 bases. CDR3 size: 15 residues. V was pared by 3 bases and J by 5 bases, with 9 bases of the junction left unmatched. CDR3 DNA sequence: TGTGCCAGCAGTTTGGGCGGGAGAGGCCGGGAGACCCAGTACTTA. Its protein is CASSLGGRGRETQYL.

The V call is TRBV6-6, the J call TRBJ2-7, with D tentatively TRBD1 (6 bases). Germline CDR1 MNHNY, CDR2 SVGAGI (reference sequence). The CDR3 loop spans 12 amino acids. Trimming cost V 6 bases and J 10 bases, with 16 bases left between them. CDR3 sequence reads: CASSPTRDNQYF. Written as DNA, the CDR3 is TGTGCCAGCAGCCCTACAAGGGACAACCAGTACTTC.

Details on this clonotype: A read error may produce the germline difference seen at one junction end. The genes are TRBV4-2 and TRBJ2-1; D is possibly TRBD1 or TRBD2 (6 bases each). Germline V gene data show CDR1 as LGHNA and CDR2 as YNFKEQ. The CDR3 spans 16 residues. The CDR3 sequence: CVSQVNGGISYSEQFF. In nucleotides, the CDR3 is TGTGTCAGCCAAGTTAACGGGGGCATCTCCTACAGTGAGCAGTTCTTC.

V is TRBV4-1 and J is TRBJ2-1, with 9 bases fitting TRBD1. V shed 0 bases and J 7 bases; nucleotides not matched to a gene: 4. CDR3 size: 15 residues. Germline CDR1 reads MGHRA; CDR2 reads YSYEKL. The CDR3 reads CASSQDDRGDNEQFF. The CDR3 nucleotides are TGCGCCAGCAGCCAAGATGACAGGGGGGATAATGAGCAGTTCTTC.

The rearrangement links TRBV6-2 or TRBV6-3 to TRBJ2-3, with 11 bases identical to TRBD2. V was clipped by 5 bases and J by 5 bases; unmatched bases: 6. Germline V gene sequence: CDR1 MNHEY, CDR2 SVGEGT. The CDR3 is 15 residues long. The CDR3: CASSTSGSEVDTQYF. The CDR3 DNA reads TGTGCCAGCAGTACTAGCGGGAGTGAAGTAGATACGCAGTATTTT.

The CDR3 sequence is CAISNGQGSSYEQYF. The CDR3, as DNA: TGTGCCATCAGTAATGGACAGGGGAGCTCCTACGAGCAGTACTTC. The V call is TRBV10-3, the J call TRBJ2-7; 9 positions match TRBD1. V lost 5 bases to trimming and J lost 0 bases; unmatched junction nucleotides: 5. The CDR3 is 15 residues long. Germline V gene sequence: CDR1 ENHRY, CDR2 SYGVKD.

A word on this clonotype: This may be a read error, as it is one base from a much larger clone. The DNA of the CDR3 is TGCGCCAGCAACCGAAATAACGGGGAGCTGTTTTTT. Amino acid sequence: CASNRNNGELFF. The J gene is TRBJ2-2, the V gene TRBV4-1; D not resolved. V lost 7 bases and J 7 bases, leaving 10 bases between the germline ends. Germline V gene lookup returns CDR1 MGHRA and CDR2 YSYEKL. CDR3 length: 12 residues.

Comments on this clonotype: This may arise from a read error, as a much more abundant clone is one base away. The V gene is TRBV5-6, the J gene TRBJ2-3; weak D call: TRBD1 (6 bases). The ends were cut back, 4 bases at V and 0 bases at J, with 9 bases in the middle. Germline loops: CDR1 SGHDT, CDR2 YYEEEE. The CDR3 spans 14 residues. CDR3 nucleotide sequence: TGTGCCAGCAGCCGCGGACAGAGCACAGATACGCAGTATTTT. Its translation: CASSRGQSTDTQYF.

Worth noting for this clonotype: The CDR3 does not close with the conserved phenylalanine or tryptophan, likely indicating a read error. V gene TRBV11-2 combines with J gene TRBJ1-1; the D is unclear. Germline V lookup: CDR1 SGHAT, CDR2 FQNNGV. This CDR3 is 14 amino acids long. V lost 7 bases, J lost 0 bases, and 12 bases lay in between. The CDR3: CASTPRAMNTEAFI. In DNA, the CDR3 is TGTGCCAGCACCCCGCGGGCGATGAACACTGAAGCTTTCATT.

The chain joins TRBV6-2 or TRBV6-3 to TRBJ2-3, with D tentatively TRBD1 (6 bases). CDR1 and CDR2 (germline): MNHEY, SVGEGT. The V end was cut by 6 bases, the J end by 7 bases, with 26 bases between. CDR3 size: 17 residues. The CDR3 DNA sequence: TGTGCCAGCAGAGCCTTGCCGGGTCAGGGGACGCGAAATACGCAGTATTTT. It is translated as CASRALPGQGTRNTQYF.

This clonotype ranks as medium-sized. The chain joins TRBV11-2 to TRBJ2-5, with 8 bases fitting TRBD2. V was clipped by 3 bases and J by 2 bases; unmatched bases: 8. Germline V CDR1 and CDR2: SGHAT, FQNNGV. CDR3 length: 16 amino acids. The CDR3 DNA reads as TGTGCCAGCAGCTTCTTAGCGGGAAGGGGTCAAGAGACCCAGTACTTC. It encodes CASSFLAGRGQETQYF.

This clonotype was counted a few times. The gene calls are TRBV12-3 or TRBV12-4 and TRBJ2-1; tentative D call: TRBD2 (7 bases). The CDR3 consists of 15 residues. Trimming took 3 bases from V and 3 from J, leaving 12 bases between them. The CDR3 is CASSLGGAGYNEQFF. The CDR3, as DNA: TGTGCCAGCAGTTTGGGGGGGGCGGGCTACAATGAGCAGTTCTTC.

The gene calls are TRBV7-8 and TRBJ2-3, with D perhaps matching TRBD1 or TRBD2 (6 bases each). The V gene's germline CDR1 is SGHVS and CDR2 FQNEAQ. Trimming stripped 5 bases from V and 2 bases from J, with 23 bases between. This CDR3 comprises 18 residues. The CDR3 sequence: CASSVGNLGGGFTDTQYF. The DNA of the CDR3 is TGTGCCAGCAGCGTAGGGAACCTAGGAGGGGGTTTCACAGATACGCAGTATTTT. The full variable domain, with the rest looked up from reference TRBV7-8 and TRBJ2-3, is GAGVSQSPRYKVAKRGQDVALRCDPISGHVSLFWYQQALGQGPEFLTYFQNEAQLDKSGLPSDRFFAERPEGSVSTLKIQRTQQEDSAVYLCASSVGNLGGGFTDTQYFGPGTRLTVL.

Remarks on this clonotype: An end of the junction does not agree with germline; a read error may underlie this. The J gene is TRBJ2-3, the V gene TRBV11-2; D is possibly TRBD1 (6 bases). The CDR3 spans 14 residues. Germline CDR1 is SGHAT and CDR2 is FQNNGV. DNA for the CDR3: TGTACCAGCAGCTCCTACCGGACAGCCAATACGCAGTATTTT. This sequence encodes CTSSSYRTANTQYF.

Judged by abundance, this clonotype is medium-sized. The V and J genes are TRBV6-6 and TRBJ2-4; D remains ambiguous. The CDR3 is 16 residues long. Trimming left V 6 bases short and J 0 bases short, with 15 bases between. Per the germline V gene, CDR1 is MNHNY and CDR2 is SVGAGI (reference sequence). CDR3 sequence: CASSTPALVAKNIQYF. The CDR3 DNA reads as TGTGCCAGCAGCACACCCGCATTGGTAGCCAAAAACATTCAGTACTTC.

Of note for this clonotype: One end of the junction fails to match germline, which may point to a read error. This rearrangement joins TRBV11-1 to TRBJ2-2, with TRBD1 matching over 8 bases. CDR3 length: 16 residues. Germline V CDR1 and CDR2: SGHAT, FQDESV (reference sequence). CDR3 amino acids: CTSSSQDRVDTGELFF. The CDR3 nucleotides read TGTACCAGCAGCTCCCAGGACAGGGTAGACACCGGGGAGCTGTTTTTC.

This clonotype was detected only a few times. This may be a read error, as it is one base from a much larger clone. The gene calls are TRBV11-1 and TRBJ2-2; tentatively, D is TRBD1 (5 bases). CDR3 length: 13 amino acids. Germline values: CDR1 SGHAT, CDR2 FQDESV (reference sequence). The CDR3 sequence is CVSSSTGAGELFF. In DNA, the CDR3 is TGTGTCAGCAGCTCAACAGGTGCCGGGGAGCTGTTTTTT.

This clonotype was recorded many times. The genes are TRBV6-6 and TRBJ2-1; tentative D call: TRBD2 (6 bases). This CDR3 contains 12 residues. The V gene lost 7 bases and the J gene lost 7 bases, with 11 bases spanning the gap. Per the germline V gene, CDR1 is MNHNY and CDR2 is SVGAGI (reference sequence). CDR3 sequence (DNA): TGTGCCAGCAACATACTAGCTAATGAGCAGTTCTTC. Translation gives CASNILANEQFF.

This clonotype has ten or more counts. The CDR3 protein is CASSFGAGGGEQFF. CDR3 nucleotide sequence: TGTGCCAGCAGCTTCGGAGCGGGAGGCGGTGAGCAGTTCTTC. This chain joins TRBV11-3 and TRBJ2-1; 9 positions agree with TRBD2. Germline lookup yields CDR1 SGHNT and CDR2 YENEEA. CDR3 length: 14 residues. J gave up 9 bases and V 3 bases, and 6 bases lay outside the gene matches.

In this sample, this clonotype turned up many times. The CDR3 loop is CSVLKSMLTGQGRPPYEQYV. The DNA of the CDR3 is TGCAGCGTCTTGAAGTCTATGCTCACGGGACAGGGGCGTCCCCCCTACGAGCAGTACGTC. This chain connects TRBV29-1 to TRBJ2-7, with TRBD1 identical over 10 bases. Looked up from germline, CDR1 is SQVTM and CDR2 is ANQGSEA. The CDR3 contains 20 residues. V dropped 6 bases and J dropped 2; count of bases not matched to a gene: 25.

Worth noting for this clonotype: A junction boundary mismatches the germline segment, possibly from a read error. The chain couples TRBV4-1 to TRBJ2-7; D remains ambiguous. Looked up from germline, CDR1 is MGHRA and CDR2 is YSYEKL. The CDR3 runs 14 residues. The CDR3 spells CAGSLAESSYEQYF. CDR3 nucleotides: TGTGCCGGCAGTTTGGCGGAGAGCTCCTACGAGCAGTACTTC.

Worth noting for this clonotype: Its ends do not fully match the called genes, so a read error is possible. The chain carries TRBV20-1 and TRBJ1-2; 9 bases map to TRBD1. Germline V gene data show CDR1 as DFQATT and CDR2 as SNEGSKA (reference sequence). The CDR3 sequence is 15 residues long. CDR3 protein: CTARDNSQGADGYTF. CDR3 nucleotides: TGCACTGCTAGAGACAACTCACAGGGGGCAGATGGCTACACCTTC.

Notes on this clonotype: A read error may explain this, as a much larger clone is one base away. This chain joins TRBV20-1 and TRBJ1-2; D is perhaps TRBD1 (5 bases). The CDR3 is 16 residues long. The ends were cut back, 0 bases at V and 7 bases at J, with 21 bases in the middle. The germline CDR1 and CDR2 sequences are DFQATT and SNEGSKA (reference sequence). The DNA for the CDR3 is TGCAGTGCTAGAGATTCTCAGCTGAGGGGCGCGGGTGGCTACACCTTC. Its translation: CSARDSQLRGAGGYTF.

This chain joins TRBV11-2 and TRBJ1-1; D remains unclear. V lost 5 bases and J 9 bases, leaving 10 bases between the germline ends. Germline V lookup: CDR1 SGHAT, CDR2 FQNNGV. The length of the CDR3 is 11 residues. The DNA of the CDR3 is TGTGCCAGCAGCCATTACAGTAAAGCTTTCTTT. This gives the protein CASSHYSKAFF.

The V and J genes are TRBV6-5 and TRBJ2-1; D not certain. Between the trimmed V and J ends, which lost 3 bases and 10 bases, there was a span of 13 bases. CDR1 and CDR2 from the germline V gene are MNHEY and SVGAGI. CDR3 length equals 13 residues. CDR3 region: CASSYIRGVEQFF. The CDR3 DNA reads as TGTGCCAGCAGTTATATAAGAGGAGTCGAGCAGTTCTTC.

The CDR3 DNA reads TGCAGTGCGGACAGGACAGGCGGGGAGCTGTTTTTT. This encodes CSADRTGGELFF. The chain couples TRBV29-1 to TRBJ2-2; TRBD1 matches at 7 bases. Germline CDR1 SQVTM, CDR2 ANQGSEA. The length of the CDR3 is 12 residues.

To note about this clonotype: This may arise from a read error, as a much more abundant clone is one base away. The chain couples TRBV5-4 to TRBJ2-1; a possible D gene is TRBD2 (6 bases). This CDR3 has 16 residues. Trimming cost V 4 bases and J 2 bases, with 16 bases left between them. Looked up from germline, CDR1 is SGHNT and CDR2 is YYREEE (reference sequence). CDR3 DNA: TGTGCCAGCAGCAGTGGACGGGGGAAAGCCTACAATGAGCAGTTCTTC. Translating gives CASSSGRGKAYNEQFF.

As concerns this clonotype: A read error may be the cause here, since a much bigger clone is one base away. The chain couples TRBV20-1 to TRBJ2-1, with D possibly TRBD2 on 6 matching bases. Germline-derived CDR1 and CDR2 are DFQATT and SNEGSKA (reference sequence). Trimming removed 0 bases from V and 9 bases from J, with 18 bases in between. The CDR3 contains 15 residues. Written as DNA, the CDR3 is TGCAGTGCTAGAGATCCGGGAGTGGGGAGCAGTGAGCAGTTCTTC. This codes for CSARDPGVGSSEQFF.

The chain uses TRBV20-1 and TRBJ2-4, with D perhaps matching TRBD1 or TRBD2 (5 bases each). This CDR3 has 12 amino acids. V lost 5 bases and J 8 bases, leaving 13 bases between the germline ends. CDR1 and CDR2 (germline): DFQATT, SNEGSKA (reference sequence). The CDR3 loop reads CSAGPGADIQYF. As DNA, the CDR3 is TGCAGTGCTGGACCCGGGGCGGACATTCAGTACTTC.

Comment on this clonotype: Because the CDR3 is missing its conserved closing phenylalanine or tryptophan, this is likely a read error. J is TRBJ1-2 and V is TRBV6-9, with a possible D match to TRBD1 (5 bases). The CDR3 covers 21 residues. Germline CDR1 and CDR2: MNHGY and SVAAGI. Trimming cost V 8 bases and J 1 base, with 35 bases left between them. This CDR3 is CASWVPGRQIQSVQNNYGYTL. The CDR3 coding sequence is TGTGCCAGCTGGGTACCGGGACGGCAAATCCAGTCGGTTCAGAATAACTATGGCTACACCTTA.

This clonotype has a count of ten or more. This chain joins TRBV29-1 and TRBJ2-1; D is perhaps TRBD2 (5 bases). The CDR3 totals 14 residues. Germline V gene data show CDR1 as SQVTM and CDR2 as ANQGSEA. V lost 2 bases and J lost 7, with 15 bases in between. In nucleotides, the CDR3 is TGCAGCGTTGAAACGAGGGCGTGGGCAAATGAGCAGTTCTTC. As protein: CSVETRAWANEQFF.